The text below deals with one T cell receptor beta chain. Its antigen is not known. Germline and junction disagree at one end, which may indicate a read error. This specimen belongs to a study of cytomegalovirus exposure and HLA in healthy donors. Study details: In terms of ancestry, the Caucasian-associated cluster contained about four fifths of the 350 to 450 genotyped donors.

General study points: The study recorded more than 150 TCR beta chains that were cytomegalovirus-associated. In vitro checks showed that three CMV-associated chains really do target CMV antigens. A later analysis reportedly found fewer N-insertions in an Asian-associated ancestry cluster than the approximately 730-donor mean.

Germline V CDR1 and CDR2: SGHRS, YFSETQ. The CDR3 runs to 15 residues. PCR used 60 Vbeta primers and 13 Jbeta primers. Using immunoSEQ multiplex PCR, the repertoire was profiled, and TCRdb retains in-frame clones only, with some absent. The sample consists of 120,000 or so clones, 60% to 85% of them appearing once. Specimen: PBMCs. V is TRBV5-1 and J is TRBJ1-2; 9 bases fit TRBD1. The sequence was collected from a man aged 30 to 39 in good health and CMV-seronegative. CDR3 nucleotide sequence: TGCGCCAGCGGCTTGGTTGGACAGGGGAAATATGGCTACACCTTC. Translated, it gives CASGLVGQGKYGYTF.